The next 20 T cell receptor beta chains were all read from a single sample in a study of T cell repertoires in cytomegalovirus infection. TCRdb re-derived calls from the reads in MiXCR, one entry per CDR3 protein. The sample consists of approximately 500,000 distinct CDR3 sequences, about 17% of them appearing once. Sequences were obtained from CD8+ T cells from PBMCs. The receptor set was obtained from a human donor in good health (CMV status not recorded). Some clones in this sample may be carry-over from other donors' samples.

At least ten counts were recorded for this clonotype. The chain has TRBV11-3 and TRBJ1-1, with D unclear. The CDR3 is 13 amino acids. Trimming stripped 1 base from V and 4 bases from J, with 7 bases between. Germline loops: CDR1 SGHNT, CDR2 YENEEA. The DNA of the CDR3 is TGTGCCAGCAGCTTAGGCGGCATCACTGAAGCTTTCTTT. Its protein is CASSLGGITEAFF.

This clonotype occurred many times. The J gene is TRBJ2-1, the V gene TRBV7-9; 7 nucleotides line up with TRBD1. V lost 4 bases, J lost 9 bases, and 9 bases stayed unmatched. The CDR3 loop spans 14 amino acids. The germline CDR1 and CDR2 sequences are SEHNR and FQNEAQ (reference sequence). The chain's CDR3 is CASSSGTAVTEQFF. DNA of the CDR3: TGTGCCAGCAGCTCTGGGACAGCCGTTACTGAGCAGTTCTTC.

This chain connects TRBV27 to TRBJ2-1, with D hard to call. From germline, CDR1 is MNHEY and CDR2 SMNVEV (reference sequence). The CDR3 loop spans 14 amino acids. Trimming removed 2 bases at V and 4 bases at J, with 9 bases between. The CDR3 DNA is TGTGCCAGCAGTTTAAGCTCCAATTACAATGAGCAGTTCTTC. Residues: CASSLSSNYNEQFF.

J is TRBJ2-5 and V is TRBV7-6, with D possibly TRBD2 on 5 matching bases. The CDR3 length is 15 residues. Trimming cost V 4 bases and J 11 bases, with 23 bases left between them. The germline CDR1 and CDR2 sequences are SGHVS and FNYEAQ. CDR3 sequence (DNA): TGTGCCAGCAGCTACGCTGTGCGGGCACAAGAGAAGCAGTACTTC. It encodes CASSYAVRAQEKQYF.

This sequence joins TRBV29-1 and TRBJ2-5; D is uncertain. V was trimmed by 4 bases and J by 5 bases, leaving 14 bases between them. The CDR3 has 13 residues. CDR1 is SQVTM, CDR2 ANQGSEA, per germline. The CDR3 region is CSVGWGTRETQYF. The CDR3 nucleotides are TGCAGCGTTGGGTGGGGTACCCGTGAGACCCAGTACTTC.

V gene TRBV7-8 combines with J gene TRBJ2-3; a possible D gene is TRBD1 (6 bases). CDR1 is SGHVS and CDR2 is FQNEAQ in the germline V gene. Trimming left V 2 bases short and J 8 bases short, with 20 bases between. CDR3 size: 16 residues. Written as DNA, the CDR3 is TGTGCCAGCAGCTTAAGTGGCGGGCCGGAGGACAGTACGCAGTATTTT. Protein product: CASSLSGGPEDSTQYF.

This clonotype was observed many times. The chain recombines TRBV6-1 with TRBJ1-6, with D perhaps matching TRBD1 (5 bases). Germline V lookup: CDR1 MNHNS, CDR2 SASEGT. The CDR3 spans 17 residues. V was trimmed by 8 bases and J by 5 bases, leaving 22 bases between them. CDR3 protein: CASRRAPRQIDNSPLHF. The CDR3 region has the DNA TGTGCCAGCCGTAGGGCGCCCAGACAGATTGATAATTCACCCCTCCACTTT.

The CDR3 loop is CASSLQSSGKAKNIQYF. The CDR3 DNA sequence: TGTGCCAGCAGTTTACAGTCTAGCGGGAAGGCCAAAAACATTCAGTACTTC. The chain combines TRBV27 with TRBJ2-4, with 9 bases that match TRBD2. Germline CDR1 MNHEY, CDR2 SMNVEV (reference sequence). The CDR3 loop spans 17 amino acids. The J segment lost 1 base and the V segment lost 2 bases, leaving 6 bases of the junction unmatched.

Of note for this clonotype: A much bigger clone sits one base away, suggesting this may be a read error. The CDR3 DNA reads as TGTGCCAGCAGCTTAGCCCGGAGCTCCTATAATTCACCCCTCCGCTTT. Its translation: CASSLARSSYNSPLRF. V usage is TRBV11-1 and J usage is TRBJ1-6; D uncertain. Germline CDR1 and CDR2: SGHAT and FQDESV (reference sequence). The CDR3 covers 16 residues. Full variable domain (rest looked up from reference TRBV11-1 and TRBJ1-6): EAEVAQSPRYKITEKSQAVAFWCDPISGHATLYWYRQILGQGPELLVQFQDESVVDDSQLPKDRFSAERLKGVDSTLKIQPAELGDSAMYLCASSLARSSYNSPLRFGNGTRLTVT.

This clonotype was observed at least ten times. The rearrangement uses TRBV12-3 or TRBV12-4 and TRBJ2-3, with 10 bases that match TRBD2. Trimming took 3 bases from V and 2 from J; bases not matched to a gene: 5. This CDR3 spans 16 amino acids. The CDR3 coding sequence is TGTGCCAGCAGTTTCCTAGCGGGGGTAAACACAGATACGCAGTATTTT. Translated, it gives CASSFLAGVNTDTQYF.

The rearrangement uses TRBV4-1 and TRBJ1-1, with D uncertain. Germline assignment: CDR1 MGHRA and CDR2 YSYEKL. The CDR3 has 15 residues. V was pared by 1 base and J by 8 bases, with 17 bases between. The CDR3 loop is CASSQGRQLNREAFF. In nucleotides, the CDR3 is TGCGCCAGCAGCCAAGGTAGGCAGCTGAACAGAGAAGCTTTCTTT.

This clonotype was seen a few times. V gene TRBV20-1 combines with J gene TRBJ2-1; the D call may be TRBD1 or TRBD2 (5 bases each). The CDR3 contains 16 residues. Trimming pared 3 bases from V and 7 bases from J, leaving 22 bases between. Germline V gene data show CDR1 as DFQATT and CDR2 as SNEGSKA (reference sequence). The chain's CDR3 is CSARVSSRDPGNEQFF. The CDR3 DNA follows: TGCAGTGCTAGGGTGAGCTCCCGGGACCCGGGAAATGAGCAGTTCTTC.

The chain combines TRBV18 with TRBJ2-1; D is possibly TRBD1 (7 bases). Per germline, CDR1 KGHSH and CDR2 LQKENI. V was cut by 1 base and J by 3 bases, with 13 bases left in between. The length of the CDR3 is 16 residues. CDR3 loop: CASSPLTGEVYNEQFF. In DNA form, the CDR3 reads TGTGCCAGCTCACCACTTACAGGGGAGGTCTACAATGAGCAGTTCTTC.

At least ten counts were recorded for this clonotype. In DNA form, the CDR3 reads TGTGCCAGCAGCCAAGAGGGACTAGCGGGGACTAGCACAGATACGCAGTATTTT. Translated: CASSQEGLAGTSTDTQYF. This chain links TRBV7-2 with TRBJ2-3; TRBD2 matches at 13 bases. CDR1 is SGHTA and CDR2 is FQGNSA in the germline V gene. V trimming: 5 bases; J trimming: 0 bases; junction bases outside the gene matches: 8. The CDR3 spans 18 residues.

There are many counts of this clonotype. J is TRBJ2-5 and V is TRBV6-1; 10 bases are a match to TRBD1. The CDR3 has 15 amino acids. The germline CDR1 and CDR2 sequences are MNHNS and SASEGT. V gave up 3 bases and J gave up 1 base; unmatched junction bases: 2. The CDR3 sequence is CASSDDRGLQETQYF. The CDR3 DNA reads as TGTGCCAGCAGTGATGACAGGGGGCTCCAAGAGACCCAGTACTTC.

This clonotype showed up just a few times. The V gene is TRBV19, the J gene TRBJ2-6; D is uncertain. The V gene lost 3 bases and the J gene lost 0 bases, with 9 bases spanning the gap. The CDR3 loop spans 16 amino acids. From germline, CDR1 is LNHDA and CDR2 SQIVND (reference sequence). CDR3 sequence: CASSIPVPSGANVLTF. Here the CDR3 DNA reads TGTGCCAGTAGTATCCCAGTCCCCTCTGGGGCCAACGTCCTGACTTTC. The complete variable domain, with remaining parts taken from reference TRBV19 and TRBJ2-6, reads DGGITQSPKYLFRKEGQNVTLSCEQNLNHDAMYWYRQDPGQGLRLIYYSQIVNDFQKGDIAEGYSVSREKKESFPLTVTSAQKNPTAFYLCASSIPVPSGANVLTFGAGSRLTVL.

This clonotype was seen a handful of times. This rearrangement joins TRBV6-5 to TRBJ1-1; no clear D gene. From germline, CDR1 is MNHEY and CDR2 SVGAGI. Trimming cost V 3 bases and J 0 bases, with 14 bases left between them. The CDR3 sequence is 16 residues long. This CDR3 is CASSYSPSRMNTEAFF. Here the CDR3 DNA reads TGTGCCAGCAGTTATTCCCCTAGTCGGATGAACACTGAAGCTTTCTTT.

J is TRBJ2-5 and V is TRBV5-1; 8 bases are shared with TRBD2. J was trimmed by 2 bases and V by 0 bases; bases with no gene match: 9. Germline CDR1 SGHRS, CDR2 YFSETQ. The length of the CDR3 is 17 residues. The chain's CDR3 is CASSLAVTSGTQETQYF. Written as DNA, the CDR3 is TGCGCCAGCAGCTTGGCCGTAACTAGCGGAACTCAAGAGACCCAGTACTTC. The variable domain in full, completed from reference TRBV5-1 and TRBJ2-5, reads KAGVTQTPRYLIKTRGQQVTLSCSPISGHRSVSWYQQTPGQGLQFLFEYFSETQRNKGNFPGRFSGRQFSNSRSEMNVSTLELGDSALYLCASSLAVTSGTQETQYFGPGTRLLVL.

This clonotype was picked up many times. This chain links TRBV7-3 with TRBJ2-3, with a possible D match to TRBD2 (7 bases). The CDR3 spans 17 residues. Germline-derived CDR1 and CDR2 are SGHTA and FQGTGA. The V and J ends lost 0 bases and 0 bases respectively, with 13 bases between them. In DNA form, the CDR3 reads TGTGCCAGCAGCTTAACCGGGAGCGGGACAAGCACAGATACGCAGTATTTT. Translated, it gives CASSLTGSGTSTDTQYF.

This clonotype was detected ten times or more. V and J are TRBV11-1 and TRBJ1-1; D uncertain. Germline loops: CDR1 SGHAT, CDR2 FQDESV (reference sequence). V shed 2 bases and J shed 4 bases, with 11 bases lying between them. This CDR3 contains 14 residues. Here the CDR3 reads CASSLWEGGTEAFF. In DNA, the CDR3 is TGTGCCAGCAGCTTATGGGAAGGTGGCACTGAAGCTTTCTTT.